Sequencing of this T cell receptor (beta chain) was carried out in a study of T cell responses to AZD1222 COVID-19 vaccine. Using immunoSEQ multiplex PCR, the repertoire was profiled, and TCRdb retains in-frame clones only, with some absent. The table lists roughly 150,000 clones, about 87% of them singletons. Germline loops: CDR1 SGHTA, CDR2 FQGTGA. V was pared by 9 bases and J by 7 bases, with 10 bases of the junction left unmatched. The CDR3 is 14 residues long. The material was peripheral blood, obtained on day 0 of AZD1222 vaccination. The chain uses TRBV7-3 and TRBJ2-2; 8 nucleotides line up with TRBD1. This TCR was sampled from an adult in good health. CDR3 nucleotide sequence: TGTGCCAGTAAAGAAGACAGGGGCATCGGGGAGCTGTTTTTT. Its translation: CASKEDRGIGELFF.